The source of this T cell receptor beta chain is a study of cytomegalovirus exposure and HLA in healthy donors. The PCR made use of 60 Vbeta and 13 Jbeta primers. Profiling relied on immunoSEQ multiplex PCR, and the TCRdb table lists in-frame clones only, not all of them. This table has 180,000 or so clones, 76% appearing once. Germline V gene sequence: CDR1 LGHNA, CDR2 YNFKEQ. This CDR3 comprises 15 residues. V shed 0 bases and J shed 2 bases, with 8 bases lying between them. Healthy bone marrow donors made up the cohort. The V call is TRBV4-2, the J call TRBJ1-5, with D hard to call. The clonotype comes from a female donor in good health and CMV-seronegative. The sample comprised PBMCs. The CDR3 loop reads CASSQDLLGNQPQHF. Written as DNA, the CDR3 is TGTGCCAGCAGCCAAGATCTATTAGGCAATCAGCCCCAGCATTTT.